These 11 T cell receptor beta chains originate from one sample sequenced in a study of OX40 agonist ivuxolimab in advanced cancers. Profiling relied on immunoSEQ multiplex PCR, and the TCRdb table lists in-frame clones only, not all of them. The table has 57,000 or so clones, around four fifths seen once. Source: CD4+ or CD8+ T cells sorted from blood, taken in a trial of the OX40 agonist ivuxolimab. All receptors come from an adult with an advanced solid tumor such as melanoma, head and neck, liver or kidney cancer.

This chain joins TRBV2 and TRBJ2-7; the D gene is possibly TRBD2 (6 bases). The CDR3 spans 15 residues. Germline CDR1 is SNHLY and CDR2 is FYNNEI. The V gene lost 5 bases and the J gene lost 7 bases, with 21 bases spanning the gap. CDR3 in DNA: TGTGCCAGCAGTCGTGCGGGACGCCGGGAACGGGAGCAGTACTTC. Its translation is CASSRAGRREREQYF.

J is TRBJ1-5 and V is TRBV12-2. TRBV12-2 is an annotated pseudogene. This CDR3 has 22 residues. CDR3 sequence reads: CASRLSPLLADSDLYSNQPQHF. The CDR3 nucleotides read TGTGCAAGTCGCTTAAGCCCCCTTCTAGCGGACTCCGATTTATATAGCAATCAGCCCCAGCATTTT.

There are a few counts of this clone. CDR3 loop: CASSSIDPHSTGHNNEQFF. The CDR3 DNA reads TGTGCCAGCAGCTCGATAGATCCCCATTCTACGGGACACAACAATGAGCAGTTCTTC. The rearrangement links TRBV7-6 to TRBJ2-1, with D perhaps TRBD1 (6 bases). Between the trimmed V and J ends, which lost 4 bases and 5 bases, there was a span of 27 bases. CDR3 length: 19 amino acids. Germline values: CDR1 SGHVS, CDR2 FNYEAQ.

J is TRBJ2-1 and V is TRBV11-2; D is undetermined. The CDR3 runs to 13 residues. V was pared by 0 bases and J by 7 bases, with 7 bases between. CDR1 SGHAT and CDR2 FQNNGV come from the germline V gene. The CDR3 protein is CASSLDVGNEQFF. In DNA form, the CDR3 reads TGTGCCAGCAGCTTAGATGTAGGGAATGAGCAGTTCTTC.

This clone was counted once. This chain uses TRBV5-4 with TRBJ2-5; tentatively, D is TRBD1 or TRBD2 (6 bases each). Germline-derived CDR1 and CDR2 are SGHNT and YYREEE (reference sequence). The CDR3 has 14 amino acids. V dropped 4 bases and J dropped 1 base, with 11 bases sitting between them. The CDR3 nucleotides are TGTGCCAGCAGCCTCCGGGGGCCCCAAGAGACCCAGTACTTC. Protein sequence: CASSLRGPQETQYF.

The J gene is TRBJ2-1, the V gene TRBV2; D remains unclear. Trimming pared 6 bases from V and 4 bases from J, leaving 7 bases between. The germline gives CDR1 SNHLY, CDR2 FYNNEI. The CDR3 is 12 residues long. The CDR3 DNA follows: TGTGCCAGCAGCAACTCGTACAATGAGCAGTTCTTC. Its translation: CASSNSYNEQFF.

The V call is TRBV5-4, the J call TRBJ2-5; D possibly uses TRBD1 or TRBD2 (6 bases each). This CDR3 comprises 14 residues. CDR1 is SGHNT and CDR2 is YYREEE in the germline V gene (reference sequence). The V and J ends lost 0 bases and 5 bases respectively, with 11 bases between them. The DNA for the CDR3 is TGTGCCAGCAGCTTGGTCCTAGGGGGGGAGACCCAGTACTTC. Its protein is CASSLVLGGETQYF.

The genes are TRBV19 and TRBJ2-7; possibly TRBD2 for D (5 bases). Trimming stripped 3 bases from V and 0 bases from J, with 12 bases between. This CDR3 contains 15 residues. Germline V gene lookup returns CDR1 LNHDA and CDR2 SQIVND (reference sequence). The CDR3 spells CASSMRRDYSYEQYF. The DNA for the CDR3 is TGTGCCAGTAGTATGCGTCGCGACTACTCCTACGAGCAGTACTTC.

This rearrangement joins TRBV18 to TRBJ2-1, with 11 bases aligning to TRBD2. The CDR3 consists of 16 residues. V lost 4 bases, J lost 9 bases, and 11 bases stayed unmatched. Germline values: CDR1 KGHSH, CDR2 LQKENI. The CDR3 is CASSRNSGGGRAEQFF. CDR3 sequence (DNA): TGTGCCAGCTCACGGAATAGCGGGGGGGGCCGTGCTGAGCAGTTCTTC.

The V gene is TRBV18, the J gene TRBJ2-5, with 8 nucleotides matching TRBD2. J gave up 3 bases and V 5 bases, and 2 bases lay outside the gene matches. Germline-derived CDR1 and CDR2 are KGHSH and LQKENI. CDR3 size: 13 residues. The CDR3 region has the DNA TGTGCCAGCTCATCGGGACTAGAAGAGACCCAGTACTTC. As protein: CASSSGLEETQYF. Full variable domain (outside the CDR3, taken from reference TRBV18 and TRBJ2-5): NAGVMQNPRHLVRRRGQEARLRCSPMKGHSHVYWYRQLPEEGLKFMVYLQKENIIDESGMPKERFSAEFPKEGPSILRIQQVVRGDSAAYFCASSSGLEETQYFGPGTRLLVL.

This clone occurred once. Sequence at one end of the junction differs from germline and may be a read error. J is TRBJ2-2 and V is TRBV7-7; D might be TRBD1 (6 bases). The CDR3 covers 15 residues. Germline values: CDR1 SSHAT, CDR2 FNYEAQ (reference sequence). This CDR3 is CASSLARGSTGELFF. The CDR3 bases are TGTGCTAGCAGCTTAGCCAGGGGAAGCACCGGGGAGCTGTTTTTT.